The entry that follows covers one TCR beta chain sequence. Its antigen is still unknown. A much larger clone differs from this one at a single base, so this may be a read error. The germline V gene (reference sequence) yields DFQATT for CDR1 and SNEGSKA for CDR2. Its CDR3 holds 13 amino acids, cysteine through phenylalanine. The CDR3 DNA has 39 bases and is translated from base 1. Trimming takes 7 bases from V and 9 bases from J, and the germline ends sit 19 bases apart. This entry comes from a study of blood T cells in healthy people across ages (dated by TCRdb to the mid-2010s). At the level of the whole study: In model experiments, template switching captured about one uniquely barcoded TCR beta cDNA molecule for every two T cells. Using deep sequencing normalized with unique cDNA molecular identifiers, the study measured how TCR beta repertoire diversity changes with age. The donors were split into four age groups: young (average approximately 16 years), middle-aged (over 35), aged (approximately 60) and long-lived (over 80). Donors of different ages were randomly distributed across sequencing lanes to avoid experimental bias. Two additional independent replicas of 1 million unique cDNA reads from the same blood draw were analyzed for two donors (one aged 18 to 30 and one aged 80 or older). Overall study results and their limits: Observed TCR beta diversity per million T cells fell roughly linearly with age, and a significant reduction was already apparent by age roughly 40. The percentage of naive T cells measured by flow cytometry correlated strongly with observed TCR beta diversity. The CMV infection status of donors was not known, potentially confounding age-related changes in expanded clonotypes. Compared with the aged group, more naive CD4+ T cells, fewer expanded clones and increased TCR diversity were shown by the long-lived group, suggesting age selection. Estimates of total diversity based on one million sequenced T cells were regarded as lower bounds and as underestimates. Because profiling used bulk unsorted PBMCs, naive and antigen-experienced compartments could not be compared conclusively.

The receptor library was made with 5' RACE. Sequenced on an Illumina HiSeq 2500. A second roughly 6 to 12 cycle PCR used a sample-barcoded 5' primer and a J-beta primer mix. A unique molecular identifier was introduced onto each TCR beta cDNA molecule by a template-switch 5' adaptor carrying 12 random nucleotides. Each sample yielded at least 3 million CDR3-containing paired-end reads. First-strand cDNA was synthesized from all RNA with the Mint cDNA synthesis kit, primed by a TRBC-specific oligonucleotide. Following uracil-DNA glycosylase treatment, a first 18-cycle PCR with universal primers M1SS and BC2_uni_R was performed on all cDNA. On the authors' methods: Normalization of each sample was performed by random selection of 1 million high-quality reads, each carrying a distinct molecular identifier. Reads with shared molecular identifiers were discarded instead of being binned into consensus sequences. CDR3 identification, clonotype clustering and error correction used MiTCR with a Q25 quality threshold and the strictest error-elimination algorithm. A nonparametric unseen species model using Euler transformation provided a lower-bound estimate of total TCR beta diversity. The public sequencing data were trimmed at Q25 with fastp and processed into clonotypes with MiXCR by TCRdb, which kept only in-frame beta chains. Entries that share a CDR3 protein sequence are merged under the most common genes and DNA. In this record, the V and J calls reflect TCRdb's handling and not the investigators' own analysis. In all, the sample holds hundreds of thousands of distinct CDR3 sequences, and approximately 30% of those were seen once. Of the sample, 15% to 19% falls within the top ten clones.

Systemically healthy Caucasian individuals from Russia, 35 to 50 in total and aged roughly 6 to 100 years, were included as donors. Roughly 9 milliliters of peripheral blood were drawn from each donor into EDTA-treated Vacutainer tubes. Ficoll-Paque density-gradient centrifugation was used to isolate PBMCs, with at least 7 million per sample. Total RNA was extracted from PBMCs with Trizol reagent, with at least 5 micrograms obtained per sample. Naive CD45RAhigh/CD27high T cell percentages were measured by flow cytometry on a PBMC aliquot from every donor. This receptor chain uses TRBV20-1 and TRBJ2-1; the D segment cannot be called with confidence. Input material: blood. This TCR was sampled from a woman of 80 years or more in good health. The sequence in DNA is TGCAGTGTTCAAAGGTCCCCCGTGGGTGAGCAGTTCTTC. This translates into CSVQRSPVGEQFF.